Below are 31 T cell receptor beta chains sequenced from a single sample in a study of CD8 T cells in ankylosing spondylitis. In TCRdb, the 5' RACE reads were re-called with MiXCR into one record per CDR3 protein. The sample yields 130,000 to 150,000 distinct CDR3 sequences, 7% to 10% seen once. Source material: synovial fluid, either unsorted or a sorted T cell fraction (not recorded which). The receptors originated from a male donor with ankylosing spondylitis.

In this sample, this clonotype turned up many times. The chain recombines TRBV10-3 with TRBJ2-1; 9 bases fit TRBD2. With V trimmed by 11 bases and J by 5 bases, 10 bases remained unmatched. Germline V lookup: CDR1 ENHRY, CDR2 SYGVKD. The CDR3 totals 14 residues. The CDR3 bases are TGTGCCGGCTCGTCAGCGGGGGGACACAATGAGCAGTTCTTC. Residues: CAGSSAGGHNEQFF.

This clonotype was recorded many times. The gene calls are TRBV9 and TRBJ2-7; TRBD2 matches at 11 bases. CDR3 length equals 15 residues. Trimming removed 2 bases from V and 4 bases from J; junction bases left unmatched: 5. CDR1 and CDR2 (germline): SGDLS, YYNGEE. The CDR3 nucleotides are TGTGCCAGCAGCGTCGGGACTAGCGGTCTTTACGAGCAGTACTTC. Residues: CASSVGTSGLYEQYF. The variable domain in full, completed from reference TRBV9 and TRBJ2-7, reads DSGVTQTPKHLITATGQRVTLRCSPRSGDLSVYWYQQSLDQGLQFLIQYYNGEERAKGNILERFSAQQFPDLHSELNLSSLELGDSALYFCASSVGTSGLYEQYFGPGTRLTVT.

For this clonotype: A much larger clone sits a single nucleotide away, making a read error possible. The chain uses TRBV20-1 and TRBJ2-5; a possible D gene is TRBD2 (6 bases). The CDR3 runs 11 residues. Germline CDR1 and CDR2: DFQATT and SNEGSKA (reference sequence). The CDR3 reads CSARGLGTQHF. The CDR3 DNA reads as TGCAGTGCTAGGGGACTCGGGACCCAGCACTTC.

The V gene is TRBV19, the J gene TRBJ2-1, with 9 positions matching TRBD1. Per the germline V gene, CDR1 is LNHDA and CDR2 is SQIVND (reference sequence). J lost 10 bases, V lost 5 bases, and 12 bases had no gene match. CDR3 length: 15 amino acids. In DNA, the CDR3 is TGTGCCAGTAGTCGGACCGGGACAGGGTTGCGGGAGCAGTTCTTC. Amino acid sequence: CASSRTGTGLREQFF.

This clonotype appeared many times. CDR3 loop: CASSPPDRQETQYF. CDR3 DNA: TGTGCCAGCTCACCACCCGACAGACAAGAGACCCAGTACTTC. The chain has TRBV18 and TRBJ2-5, with a tentative D call TRBD1 (5 bases). Germline lookup yields CDR1 KGHSH and CDR2 LQKENI. This CDR3 region has 14 residues. Trimming removed 0 bases from V and 2 bases from J, with 7 bases in between.

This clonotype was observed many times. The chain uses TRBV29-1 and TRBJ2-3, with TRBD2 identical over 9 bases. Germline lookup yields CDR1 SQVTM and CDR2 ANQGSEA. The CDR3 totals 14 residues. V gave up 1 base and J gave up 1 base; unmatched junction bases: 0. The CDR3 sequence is CSVEGGRGTDTQYF. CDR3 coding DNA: TGCAGCGTTGAAGGCGGGAGGGGCACAGATACGCAGTATTTT.

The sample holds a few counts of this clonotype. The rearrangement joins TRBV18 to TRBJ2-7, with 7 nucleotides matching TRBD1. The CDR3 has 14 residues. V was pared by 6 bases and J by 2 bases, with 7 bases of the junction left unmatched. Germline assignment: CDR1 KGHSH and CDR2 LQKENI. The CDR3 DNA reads TGTGCCAGCTCGCCCTCCGGACAGGCCTACGAGCAGTACTTC. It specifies CASSPSGQAYEQYF.

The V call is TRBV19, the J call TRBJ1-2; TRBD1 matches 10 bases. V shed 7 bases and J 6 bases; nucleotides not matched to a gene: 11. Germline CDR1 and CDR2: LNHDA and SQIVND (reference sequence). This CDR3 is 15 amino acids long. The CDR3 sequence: CASTLRGQGEHGYTF. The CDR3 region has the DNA TGTGCCAGTACCCTCCGCGGACAGGGGGAACATGGCTACACCTTC.

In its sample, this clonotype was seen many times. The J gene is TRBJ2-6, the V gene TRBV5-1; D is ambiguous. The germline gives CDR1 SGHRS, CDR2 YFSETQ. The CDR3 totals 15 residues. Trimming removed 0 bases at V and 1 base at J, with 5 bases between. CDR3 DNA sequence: TGCGCCAGCAGCTTGGTGGGTTCTGGGGCCAACGTCCTGACTTTC. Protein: CASSLVGSGANVLTF.

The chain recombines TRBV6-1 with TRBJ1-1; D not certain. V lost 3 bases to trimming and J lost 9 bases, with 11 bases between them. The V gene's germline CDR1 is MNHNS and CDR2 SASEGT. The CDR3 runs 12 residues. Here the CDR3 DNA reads TGTGCCAGCAGTGACAAGGCAGCTAAAGCTTTCTTT. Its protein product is CASSDKAAKAFF.

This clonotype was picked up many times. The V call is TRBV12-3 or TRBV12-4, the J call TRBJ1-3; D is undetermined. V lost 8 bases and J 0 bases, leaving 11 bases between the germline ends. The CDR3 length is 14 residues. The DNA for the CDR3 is TGTGCCAGCGGAACCCTACCCTCTGGAAACACCATATATTTT. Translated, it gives CASGTLPSGNTIYF.

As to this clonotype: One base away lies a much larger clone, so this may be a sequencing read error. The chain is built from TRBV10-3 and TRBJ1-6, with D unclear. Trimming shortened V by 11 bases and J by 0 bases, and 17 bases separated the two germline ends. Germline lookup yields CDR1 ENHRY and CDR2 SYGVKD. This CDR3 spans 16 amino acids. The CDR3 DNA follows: TGTGCCGCCTCATCGACCAGGAGCTCCTATAATTCACCCCTCCACTTT. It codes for CAASSTRSSYNSPLHF.

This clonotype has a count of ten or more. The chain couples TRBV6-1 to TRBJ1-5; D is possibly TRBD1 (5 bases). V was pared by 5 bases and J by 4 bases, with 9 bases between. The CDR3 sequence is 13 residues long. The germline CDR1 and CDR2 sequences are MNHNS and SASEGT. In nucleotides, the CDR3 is TGTGCCAGCAGTCAGGGACCGAATCAGCCCCAGCATTTT. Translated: CASSQGPNQPQHF.

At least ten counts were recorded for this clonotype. CDR3 loop: CASSPRREKDTQYF. The CDR3 DNA reads as TGTGCCAGCAGCCCCCGGCGGGAGAAAGATACGCAGTATTTT. The V gene is TRBV7-2, the J gene TRBJ2-3; TRBD2 matches at 7 bases. This CDR3 has 14 residues. Trimming cost V 5 bases and J 5 bases; bases outside gene matches: 7. Germline CDR1 and CDR2: SGHTA and FQGNSA.

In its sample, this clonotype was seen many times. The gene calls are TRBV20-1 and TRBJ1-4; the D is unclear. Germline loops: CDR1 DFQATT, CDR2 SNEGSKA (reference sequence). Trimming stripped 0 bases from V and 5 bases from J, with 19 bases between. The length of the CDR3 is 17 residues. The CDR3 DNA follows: TGCAGTGCTAGAGATAGTGGAAAGGGCTCTCTGAATGAAAAACTGTTTTTT. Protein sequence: CSARDSGKGSLNEKLFF.

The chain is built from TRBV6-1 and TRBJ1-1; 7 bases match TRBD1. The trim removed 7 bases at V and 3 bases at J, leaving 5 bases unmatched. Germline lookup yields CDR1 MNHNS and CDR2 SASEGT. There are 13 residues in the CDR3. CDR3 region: CASKLDRDTEAFF. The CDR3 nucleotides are TGTGCCAGCAAACTAGACAGGGACACTGAAGCTTTCTTT.

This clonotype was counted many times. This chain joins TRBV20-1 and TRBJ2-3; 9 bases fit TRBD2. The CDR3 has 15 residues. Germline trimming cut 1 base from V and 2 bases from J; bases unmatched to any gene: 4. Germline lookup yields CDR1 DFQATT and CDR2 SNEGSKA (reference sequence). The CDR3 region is CSARVAGGPTDTQYF. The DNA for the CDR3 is TGCAGTGCTAGAGTGGCGGGGGGGCCCACAGATACGCAGTATTTT.

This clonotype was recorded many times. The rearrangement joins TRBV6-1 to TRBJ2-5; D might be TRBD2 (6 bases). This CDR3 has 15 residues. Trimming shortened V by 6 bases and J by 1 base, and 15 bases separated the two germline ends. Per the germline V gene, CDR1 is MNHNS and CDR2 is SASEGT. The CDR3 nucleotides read TGTGCCAGCAGCCCCCACCTGGGGGGCCAAGAGACCCAGTACTTC. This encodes CASSPHLGGQETQYF.

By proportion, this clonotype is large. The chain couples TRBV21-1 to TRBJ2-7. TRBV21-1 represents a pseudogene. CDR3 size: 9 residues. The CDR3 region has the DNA TGTGCCAGCACCCCCGAGCAGTACTTC. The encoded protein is CASTPEQYF.

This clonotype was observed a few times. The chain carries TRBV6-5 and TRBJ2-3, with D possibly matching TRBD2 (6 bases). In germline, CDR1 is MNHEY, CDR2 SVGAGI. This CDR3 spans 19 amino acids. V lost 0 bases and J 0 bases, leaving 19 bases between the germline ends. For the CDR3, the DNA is TGTGCCAGCAGTTACTCCTCTGTGGGGGGATATCATAGCACAGATACGCAGTATTTT. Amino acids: CASSYSSVGGYHSTDTQYF.

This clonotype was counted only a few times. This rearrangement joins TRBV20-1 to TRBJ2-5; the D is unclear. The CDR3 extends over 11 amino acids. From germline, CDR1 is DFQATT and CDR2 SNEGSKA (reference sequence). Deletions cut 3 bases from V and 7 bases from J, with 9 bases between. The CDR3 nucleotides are TGCAGTGCTAGGGCCATCCCGACCCAGTACTTC. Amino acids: CSARAIPTQYF.

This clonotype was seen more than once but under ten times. CDR3 bases: TGTGCCAGCCATATTCTCGGGGGCACAGATACGCAGTATTTT. This codes for CASHILGGTDTQYF. The chain links TRBV7-2 to TRBJ2-3; weak D call: TRBD2 (5 bases). Germline CDR1 reads SGHTA; CDR2 reads FQGNSA. The CDR3 length is 14 residues. Trimming cost V 8 bases and J 1 base, with 13 bases left between them. Filled out from reference TRBV7-2 and TRBJ2-3, the complete variable domain reads GAGVSQSPSNKVTEKGKDVELRCDPISGHTALYWYRQSLGQGLEFLIYFQGNSAPDKSGLPSDRFSAERTGGSVSTLTIQRTQQEDSAVYLCASHILGGTDTQYFGPGTRLTVL.

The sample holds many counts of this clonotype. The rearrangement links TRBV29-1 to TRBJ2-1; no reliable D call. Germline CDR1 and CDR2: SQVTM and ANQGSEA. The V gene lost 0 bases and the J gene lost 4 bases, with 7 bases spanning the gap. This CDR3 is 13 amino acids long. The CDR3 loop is CSVEDNSYNEQFF. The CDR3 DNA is TGCAGCGTTGAAGATAACAGTTACAATGAGCAGTTCTTC.

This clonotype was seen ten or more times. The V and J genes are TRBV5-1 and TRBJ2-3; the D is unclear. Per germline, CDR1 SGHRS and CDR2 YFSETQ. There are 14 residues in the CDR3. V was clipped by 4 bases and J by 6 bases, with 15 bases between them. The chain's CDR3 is CASSLGRPLDTQYF. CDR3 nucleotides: TGCGCCAGCAGCCTTGGACGGCCCCTTGATACGCAGTATTTT.

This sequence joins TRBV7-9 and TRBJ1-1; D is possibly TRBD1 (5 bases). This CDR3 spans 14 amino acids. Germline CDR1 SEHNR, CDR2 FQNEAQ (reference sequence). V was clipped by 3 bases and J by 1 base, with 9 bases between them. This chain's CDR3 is CASSFFGGNTEAFF. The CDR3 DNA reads TGTGCCAGCAGCTTCTTCGGGGGGAACACTGAAGCTTTCTTT.

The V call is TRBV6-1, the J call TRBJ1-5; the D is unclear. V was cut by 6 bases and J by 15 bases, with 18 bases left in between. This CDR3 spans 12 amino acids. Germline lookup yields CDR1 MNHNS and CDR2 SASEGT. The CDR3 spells CASSELRRVAHF. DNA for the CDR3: TGTGCCAGCAGCGAGCTGAGGCGGGTAGCGCATTTT.

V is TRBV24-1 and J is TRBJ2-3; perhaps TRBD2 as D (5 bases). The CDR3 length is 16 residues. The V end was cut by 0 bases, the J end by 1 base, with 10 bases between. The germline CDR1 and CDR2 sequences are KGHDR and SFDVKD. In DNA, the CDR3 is TGTGCCACCAGTGATTTGGAACTCGGGGGCACAGATACGCAGTATTTT. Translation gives CATSDLELGGTDTQYF.

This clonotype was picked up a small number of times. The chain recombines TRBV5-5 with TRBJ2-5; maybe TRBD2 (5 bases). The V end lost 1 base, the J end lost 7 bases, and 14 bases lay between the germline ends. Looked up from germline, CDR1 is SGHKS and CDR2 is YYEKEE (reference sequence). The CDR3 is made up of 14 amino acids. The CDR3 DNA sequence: TGTGCCAGCAGCTTGCGACTCTTTGAGGGGACCCAGTACTTC. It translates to CASSLRLFEGTQYF.

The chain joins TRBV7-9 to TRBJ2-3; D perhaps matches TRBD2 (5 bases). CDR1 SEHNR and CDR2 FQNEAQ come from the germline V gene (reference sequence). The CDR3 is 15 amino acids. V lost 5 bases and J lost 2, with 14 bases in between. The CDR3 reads CASSPGLIFTDTQYF. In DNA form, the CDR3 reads TGTGCCAGCAGCCCCGGACTCATATTCACAGATACGCAGTATTTT.

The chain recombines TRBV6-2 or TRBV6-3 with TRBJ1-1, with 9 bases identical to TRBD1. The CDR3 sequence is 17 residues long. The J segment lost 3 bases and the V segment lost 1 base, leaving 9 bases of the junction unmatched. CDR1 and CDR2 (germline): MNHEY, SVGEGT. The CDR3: CASSYLGQGVGDTEAFF. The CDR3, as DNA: TGTGCCAGCAGTTACTTGGGACAGGGAGTCGGTGACACTGAAGCTTTCTTT.

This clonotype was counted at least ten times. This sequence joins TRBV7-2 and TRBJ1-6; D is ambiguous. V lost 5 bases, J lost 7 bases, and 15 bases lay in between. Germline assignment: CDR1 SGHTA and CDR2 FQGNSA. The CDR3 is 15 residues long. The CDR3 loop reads CASSANRAKNSPLHF. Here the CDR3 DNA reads TGTGCCAGCAGCGCGAACCGCGCTAAGAATTCACCCCTCCACTTT. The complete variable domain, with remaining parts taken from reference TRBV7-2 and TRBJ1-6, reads GAGVSQSPSNKVTEKGKDVELRCDPISGHTALYWYRQSLGQGLEFLIYFQGNSAPDKSGLPSDRFSAERTGGSVSTLTIQRTQQEDSAVYLCASSANRAKNSPLHFGNGTRLTVT.